Shown below are 24 T cell receptor beta chains from a single sample sequenced in a study of OX40 agonist ivuxolimab in advanced cancers. Assay used: immunoSEQ multiplex PCR; TCRdb lists only in-frame clones, some missing. Here the sample spans 95,000 to 100,000 clones, around 83% being singletons. The source material was CD4+ or CD8+ T cells sorted from blood, sampled in a trial of the OX40 agonist ivuxolimab. Every receptor here comes from an adult with an advanced solid tumor such as melanoma, head and neck, liver or kidney cancer.

In this sample, this clone turned up a few times. The identical CDR3 is also encoded by other nucleotide sequences in the sample. The J gene is TRBJ2-3, the V gene TRBV4-2; D unclear. Germline loops: CDR1 LGHNA, CDR2 YNFKEQ. V was pared by 0 bases and J by 2 bases, with 9 bases between. The CDR3 loop spans 15 amino acids. The CDR3 reads CASSQDRRITDTQYF. The CDR3 nucleotides are TGTGCCAGCAGCCAAGATAGGCGGATCACAGATACGCAGTATTTT.

V usage is TRBV5-1 and J usage is TRBJ2-6, with D unresolved. The germline gives CDR1 SGHRS, CDR2 YFSETQ. This CDR3 has 14 residues. V lost 5 bases and J lost 2, with 8 bases in between. The CDR3 coding sequence is TGCGCCAGCAGGGATAGTCCTGGGGCCAACGTCCTGACTTTC. Translation gives CASRDSPGANVLTF.

The gene calls are TRBV18 and TRBJ2-2; D is unclear. Trimming left V 2 bases short and J 2 bases short, with 9 bases between. This CDR3 is built from 15 residues. CDR1 is KGHSH, CDR2 LQKENI, per germline. CDR3 sequence: CASSPRVVNTGELFF. CDR3 DNA: TGTGCCAGCTCACCAAGGGTCGTTAACACCGGGGAGCTGTTTTTT.

V and J are TRBV28 and TRBJ1-5; possible D gene TRBD1, 6 bases. CDR1 is MDHEN, CDR2 SYDVKM, per germline. V dropped 5 bases and J dropped 1 base, with 9 bases sitting between them. This CDR3 comprises 14 residues. The CDR3 loop is CASSEGGSNQPQHF. The CDR3, as DNA: TGTGCCAGCAGTGAGGGGGGCAGCAATCAGCCCCAGCATTTT. The full variable domain, in which reference TRBV28 and TRBJ1-5 provide the parts outside the CDR3, is DVKVTQSSRYLVKRTGEKVFLECVQDMDHENMFWYRQDPGLGLRLIYFSYDVKMKEKGDIPEGYSVSREKKERFSLILESASTNQTSMYLCASSEGGSNQPQHFGDGTRLSIL.

To note about this clone: Within the sample, other DNA sequences also encode this same CDR3. This sequence joins TRBV6-1 and TRBJ1-3; D uncertain. Between the trimmed V and J ends, which lost 7 bases and 3 bases, there was a span of 4 bases. In germline, CDR1 is MNHNS, CDR2 SASEGT. This CDR3 is built from 11 residues. The CDR3 sequence: CASNLGNTIYF. In nucleotides, the CDR3 is TGTGCCAGCAATCTTGGAAACACCATATATTTT.

The chain links TRBV18 to TRBJ1-1; D not resolved. There are 16 residues in the CDR3. CDR1 and CDR2 (germline): KGHSH, LQKENI. Trimming took off 5 bases at V and 4 bases at J, with 20 bases between the two ends. In DNA form, the CDR3 reads TGTGCCAGCTCATCGCTGAAGGAGGCGCCGGGCACTGAAGCTTTCTTT. Its protein is CASSSLKEAPGTEAFF.

CDR3 region: CASSRGSSYEQYF. In DNA form, the CDR3 reads TGTGCCAGCAGCCGCGGGAGCTCCTACGAGCAGTACTTC. This chain connects TRBV4-2 to TRBJ2-7; 7 nucleotides agree with TRBD2. With V trimmed by 4 bases and J by 0 bases, 0 bases remained unmatched. The CDR3 totals 13 residues. CDR1 and CDR2 (germline): LGHNA, YNFKEQ.

In its sample, this clone was seen a few times. This rearrangement joins TRBV5-1 to TRBJ1-1; D gene uncertain. The CDR3 is 15 residues long. V lost 0 bases, J lost 2 bases, and 11 bases lay in between. Germline values: CDR1 SGHRS, CDR2 YFSETQ. The CDR3, as DNA: TGCGCCAGCAGCTTGGGAGGGCAGATAAACACTGAAGCTTTCTTT. As protein: CASSLGGQINTEAFF.

The J gene is TRBJ2-2, the V gene TRBV7-9, with 10 bases identical to TRBD1. The CDR3 is 13 residues long. Germline loops: CDR1 SEHNR, CDR2 FQNEAQ (reference sequence). V dropped 6 bases and J dropped 9; count of bases not matched to a gene: 4. CDR3 in amino acids: CASSPTGGRELFF. CDR3 DNA: TGTGCCAGCAGTCCGACAGGGGGCCGGGAGCTGTTTTTT.

The chain combines TRBV2 with TRBJ2-1; 9 bases fit TRBD2. The CDR3 runs to 15 residues. CDR1 is SNHLY, CDR2 FYNNEI, per germline. V gave up 4 bases and J gave up 6 bases; unmatched junction bases: 7. CDR3 in DNA: TGTGCCAGCAGTGCTCTCGGACTAGCGAGCAATGAGCAGTTCTTC. Encoded protein: CASSALGLASNEQFF.

The chain couples TRBV11-2 to TRBJ2-2, with D tentatively TRBD2 (6 bases). The ends were cut back, 5 bases at V and 1 base at J, with 11 bases in the middle. This CDR3 contains 15 residues. CDR1 and CDR2 (germline): SGHAT, FQNNGV. The CDR3 protein is CASSALAGNTGELFF. Here the CDR3 DNA reads TGTGCCAGCAGCGCACTAGCCGGGAACACCGGGGAGCTGTTTTTT.

V gene TRBV4-2 combines with J gene TRBJ1-2, with TRBD1 matching 9 bases. Per germline, CDR1 LGHNA and CDR2 YNFKEQ. The CDR3 covers 16 residues. With 1 base clipped from V and 5 bases from J, the junction kept 8 bases outside the gene matches. This CDR3 reads CASSQVGADRGYGYTF. The CDR3 region has the DNA TGTGCCAGCAGCCAAGTGGGGGCGGACAGGGGTTATGGCTACACCTTC.

This rearrangement joins TRBV6-4 to TRBJ2-3; 8 bases fit TRBD2. The CDR3 has 15 amino acids. Unmatched junction bases numbered 5, after V lost 5 bases and J lost 1 base. CDR1 is MRHNA, CDR2 SNTAGT, per germline. CDR3 DNA: TGTGCCAGCAGTTTGACAGCGGGAGGCACAGATACGCAGTATTTT. The encoded protein is CASSLTAGGTDTQYF.

The chain recombines TRBV27 with TRBJ2-5, with TRBD2 matching 9 bases. Germline loops: CDR1 MNHEY, CDR2 SMNVEV (reference sequence). The CDR3 is 13 residues long. V was clipped by 10 bases and J by 3 bases; unmatched bases: 6. As DNA, the CDR3 is TGTGCCAACCGACTAGCGGAAAAAGAGACCCAGTACTTC. This codes for CANRLAEKETQYF.

This rearrangement joins TRBV9 to TRBJ1-6; D not resolved. This CDR3 spans 14 amino acids. The germline V gene encodes CDR1 SGDLS and CDR2 YYNGEE. Trimming removed 0 bases from V and 5 bases from J, with 6 bases in between. As DNA, the CDR3 is TGTGCCAGCAGCGTAGATGCTGATAATTCACCCCTCCACTTT. Translation: CASSVDADNSPLHF.

This chain links TRBV7-9 with TRBJ2-1; no reliable D call. CDR3 length: 15 amino acids. V shed 5 bases and J shed 0 bases, with 11 bases lying between them. The germline CDR1 and CDR2 sequences are SEHNR and FQNEAQ (reference sequence). The CDR3 spells CASSPASLSYNEQFF. CDR3 nucleotides: TGTGCCAGCAGCCCTGCAAGCCTCTCCTACAATGAGCAGTTCTTC.

This chain joins TRBV19 and TRBJ2-1; possible D gene TRBD1, 6 bases. Germline assignment: CDR1 LNHDA and CDR2 SQIVND (reference sequence). The length of the CDR3 is 13 residues. V shed 6 bases and J shed 8 bases, with 14 bases lying between them. Here the CDR3 DNA reads TGTGCCAGTAGCAAGGGGTGGGGGCATGAGCAGTTCTTC. As protein: CASSKGWGHEQFF.

About this clone itself: The junction shows a germline mismatch at one end, possibly a read error. The rearrangement uses TRBV19 and TRBJ2-2, with TRBD2 as a possible D gene (5 bases). Germline CDR1 and CDR2: LNHDA and SQIVND (reference sequence). This CDR3 is built from 15 residues. The DNA for the CDR3 is TGTGCCAGCAGACCCCAACTAGGGAACTCCGGGGAGCTGTTTTTT. It yields the protein CASRPQLGNSGELFF.

The genes are TRBV15 and TRBJ2-1, with TRBD2 matching 7 bases. J gave up 6 bases and V 0 bases, and 11 bases lay outside the gene matches. CDR1 and CDR2 (germline): LNHNV, YYDKDF (reference sequence). This CDR3 has 17 residues. CDR3 sequence (DNA): TGTGCCACCAGCAGAGAGCAGGCGGGAGTTAGGTTCAATGAGCAGTTCTTC. It is translated as CATSREQAGVRFNEQFF. The variable domain in full, with the rest retrieved from reference TRBV15 and TRBJ2-1, is DAMVIQNPRYQVTQFGKPVTLSCSQTLNHNVMYWYQQKSSQAPKLLFHYYDKDFNNEADTPDNFQSRRPNTSFCFLDIRSPGLGDTAMYLCATSREQAGVRFNEQFFGPGTRLTVL.

This chain uses TRBV6-6 with TRBJ2-5; D gene unclear. The CDR3 sequence is 13 residues long. V lost 5 bases and J lost 7, with 14 bases in between. In germline, CDR1 is MNHNY, CDR2 SVGAGI (reference sequence). The CDR3, as DNA: TGTGCCAGCAGTCTCCGACTGGATGGGACCCAGTACTTC. Translated: CASSLRLDGTQYF.

This chain connects TRBV7-9 to TRBJ1-1, with 8 positions matching TRBD1. Losses at the gene ends were 5 bases for V and 0 bases for J; bases not matched to a gene: 2. The CDR3 totals 14 residues. Germline CDR1 reads SEHNR; CDR2 reads FQNEAQ (reference sequence). CDR3 sequence reads: CASSLTGVNTEAFF. The DNA of the CDR3 is TGTGCCAGCAGCCTGACAGGGGTGAACACTGAAGCTTTCTTT.

The chain has TRBV6-4 and TRBJ2-1, with 12 bases matching TRBD2. Trimming at V came to 2 bases and at J to 4 bases, leaving 3 bases not matched to a gene. This CDR3 is built from 16 residues. Germline CDR1 and CDR2: MRHNA and SNTAGT. CDR3 sequence: CASSDLTSGRYNEQFF. The CDR3 DNA follows: TGTGCCAGCAGTGACCTGACTAGCGGGAGATACAATGAGCAGTTCTTC.

This chain joins TRBV30 and TRBJ2-7; D is ambiguous. CDR3 length: 12 residues. V was cut by 1 base and J by 1 base, with 5 bases left in between. CDR1 and CDR2 (germline): GTSNPN, SVGIG (reference sequence). The CDR3 protein is CAWSDSSYEQYF. The CDR3 DNA reads TGTGCCTGGAGTGACTCTTCCTACGAGCAGTACTTC. The entire variable domain, with the rest obtained from reference TRBV30 and TRBJ2-7, is as follows: SQTIHQWPATLVQPVGSPLSLECTVEGTSNPNLYWYRQAAGRGLQLLFYSVGIGQISSEVPQNLSASRPQDRQFILSSKKLLLSDSGFYLCAWSDSSYEQYFGPGTRLTVT.

J is TRBJ2-7 and V is TRBV7-2; 9 bases map to TRBD1. Unmatched junction bases numbered 1, after V lost 1 base and J lost 0 bases. The CDR3 covers 15 residues. Germline assignment: CDR1 SGHTA and CDR2 FQGNSA. The CDR3 DNA is TGTGCCAGCAGCTTAGGGGACAGGGCCTCCTACGAGCAGTACTTC. This sequence encodes CASSLGDRASYEQYF.